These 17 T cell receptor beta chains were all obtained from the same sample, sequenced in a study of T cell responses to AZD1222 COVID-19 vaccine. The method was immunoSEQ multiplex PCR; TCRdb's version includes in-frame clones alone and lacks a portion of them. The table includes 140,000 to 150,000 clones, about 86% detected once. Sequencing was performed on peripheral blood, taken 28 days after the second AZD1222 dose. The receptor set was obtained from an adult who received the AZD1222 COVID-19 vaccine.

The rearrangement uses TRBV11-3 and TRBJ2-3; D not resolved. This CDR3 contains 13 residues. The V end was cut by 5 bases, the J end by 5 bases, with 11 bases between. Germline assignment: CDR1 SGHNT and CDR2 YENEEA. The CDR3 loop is CASSNFPGDTQYF. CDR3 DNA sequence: TGTGCCAGCAGCAATTTCCCGGGAGATACGCAGTATTTT.

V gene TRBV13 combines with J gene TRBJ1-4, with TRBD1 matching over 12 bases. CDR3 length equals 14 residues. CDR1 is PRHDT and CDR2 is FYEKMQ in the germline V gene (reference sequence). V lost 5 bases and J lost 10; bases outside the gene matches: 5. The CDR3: CASSPGTGGRKLFF. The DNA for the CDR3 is TGTGCCAGCAGCCCCGGGACAGGGGGCCGAAAACTGTTTTTT.

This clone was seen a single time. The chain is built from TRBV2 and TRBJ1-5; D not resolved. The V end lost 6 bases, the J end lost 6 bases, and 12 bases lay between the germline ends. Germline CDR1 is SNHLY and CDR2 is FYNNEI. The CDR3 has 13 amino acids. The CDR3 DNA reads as TGTGCCAGCAGCAGCTCTACACCTCAGCCCCAGCATTTT. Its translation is CASSSSTPQPQHF.

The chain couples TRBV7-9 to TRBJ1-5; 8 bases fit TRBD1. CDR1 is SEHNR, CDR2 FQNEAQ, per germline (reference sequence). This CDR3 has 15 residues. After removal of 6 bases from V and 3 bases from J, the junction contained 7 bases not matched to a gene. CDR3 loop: CASSSGQGNNQPQHF. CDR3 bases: TGTGCCAGCAGTAGTGGACAGGGCAACAATCAGCCCCAGCATTTT.

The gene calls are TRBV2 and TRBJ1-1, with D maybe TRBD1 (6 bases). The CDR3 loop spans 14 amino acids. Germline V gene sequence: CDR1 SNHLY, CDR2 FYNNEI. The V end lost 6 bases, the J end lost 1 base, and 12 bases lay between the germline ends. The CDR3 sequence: CASRTQGRNTEAFF. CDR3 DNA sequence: TGTGCCAGCAGGACCCAGGGGCGGAACACTGAAGCTTTCTTT.

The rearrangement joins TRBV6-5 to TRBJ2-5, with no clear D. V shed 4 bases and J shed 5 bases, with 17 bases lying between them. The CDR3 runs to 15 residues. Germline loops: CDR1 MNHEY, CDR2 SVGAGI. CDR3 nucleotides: TGTGCCAGCAGTTCGCTGACGGTGGTAGGGGAGACCCAGTACTTC. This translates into CASSSLTVVGETQYF.

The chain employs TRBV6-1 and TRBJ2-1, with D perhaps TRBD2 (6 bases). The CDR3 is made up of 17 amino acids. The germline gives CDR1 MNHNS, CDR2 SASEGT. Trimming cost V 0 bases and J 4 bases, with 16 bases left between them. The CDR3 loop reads CASSEAGGIARYNEQFF. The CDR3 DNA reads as TGTGCCAGCAGTGAAGCGGGGGGAATAGCGCGATACAATGAGCAGTTCTTC.

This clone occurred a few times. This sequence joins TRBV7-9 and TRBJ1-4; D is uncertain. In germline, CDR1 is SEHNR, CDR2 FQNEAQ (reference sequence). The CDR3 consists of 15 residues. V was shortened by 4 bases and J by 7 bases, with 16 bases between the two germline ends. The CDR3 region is CASSSKVRLGEKLFF. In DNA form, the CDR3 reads TGTGCCAGCAGCTCAAAGGTGCGGCTAGGTGAAAAACTGTTTTTT.

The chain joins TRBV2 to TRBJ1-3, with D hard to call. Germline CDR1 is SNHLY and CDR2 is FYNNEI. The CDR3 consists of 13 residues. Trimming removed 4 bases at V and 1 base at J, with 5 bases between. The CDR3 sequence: CASSVGSGNTIYF. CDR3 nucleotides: TGTGCCAGCAGTGTGGGATCTGGAAACACCATATATTTT.

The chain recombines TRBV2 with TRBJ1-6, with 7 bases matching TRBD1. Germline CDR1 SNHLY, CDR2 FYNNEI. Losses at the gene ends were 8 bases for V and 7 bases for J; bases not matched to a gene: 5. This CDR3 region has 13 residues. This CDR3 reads CASRDSGNSPLHF. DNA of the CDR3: TGTGCCAGCCGGGACAGTGGCAATTCACCCCTCCACTTT.

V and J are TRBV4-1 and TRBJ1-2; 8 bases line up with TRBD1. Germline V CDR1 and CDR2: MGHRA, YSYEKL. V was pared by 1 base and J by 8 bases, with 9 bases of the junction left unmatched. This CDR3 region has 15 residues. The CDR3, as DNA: TGCGCCAGCAGCCAAGGACAAGACAGGGGTAGGGGCTACACCTTC. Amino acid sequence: CASSQGQDRGRGYTF.

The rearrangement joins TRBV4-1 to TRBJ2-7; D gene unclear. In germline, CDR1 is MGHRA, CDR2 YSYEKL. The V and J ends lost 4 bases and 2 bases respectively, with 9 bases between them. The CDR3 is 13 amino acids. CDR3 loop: CASSPSWTYEQYF. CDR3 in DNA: TGCGCCAGCAGCCCCAGTTGGACCTACGAGCAGTACTTC.

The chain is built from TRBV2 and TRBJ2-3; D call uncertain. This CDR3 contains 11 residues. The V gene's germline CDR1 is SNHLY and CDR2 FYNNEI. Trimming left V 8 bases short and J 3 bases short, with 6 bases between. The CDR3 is CASGITDTQYF. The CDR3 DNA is TGTGCCAGCGGCATTACAGATACGCAGTATTTT.

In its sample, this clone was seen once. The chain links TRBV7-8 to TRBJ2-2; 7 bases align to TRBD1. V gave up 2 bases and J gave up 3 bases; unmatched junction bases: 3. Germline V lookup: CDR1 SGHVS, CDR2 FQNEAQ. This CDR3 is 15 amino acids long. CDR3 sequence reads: CASSLRDSYTGELFF. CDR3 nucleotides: TGTGCCAGCAGCTTAAGGGACAGCTACACCGGGGAGCTGTTTTTT. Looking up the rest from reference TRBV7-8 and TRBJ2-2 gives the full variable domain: GAGVSQSPRYKVAKRGQDVALRCDPISGHVSLFWYQQALGQGPEFLTYFQNEAQLDKSGLPSDRFFAERPEGSVSTLKIQRTQQEDSAVYLCASSLRDSYTGELFFGEGSRLTVL.

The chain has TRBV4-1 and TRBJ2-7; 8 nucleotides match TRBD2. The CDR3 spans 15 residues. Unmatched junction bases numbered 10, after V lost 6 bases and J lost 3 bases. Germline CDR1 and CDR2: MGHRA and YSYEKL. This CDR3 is CASSVGTRTLYEQYF. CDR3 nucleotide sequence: TGCGCCAGCAGTGTAGGGACTAGAACACTCTACGAGCAGTACTTC.

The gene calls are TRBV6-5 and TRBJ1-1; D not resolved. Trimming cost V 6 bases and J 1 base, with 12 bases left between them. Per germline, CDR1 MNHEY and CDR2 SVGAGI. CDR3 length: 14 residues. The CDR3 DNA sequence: TGTGCCAGCAGCTACGGACTCCGGAACACTGAAGCTTTCTTT. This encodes CASSYGLRNTEAFF.

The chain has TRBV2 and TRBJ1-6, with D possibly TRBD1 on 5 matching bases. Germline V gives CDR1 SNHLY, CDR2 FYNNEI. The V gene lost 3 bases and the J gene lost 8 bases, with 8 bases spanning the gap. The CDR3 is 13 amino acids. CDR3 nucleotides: TGTGCCAGCAGTGATCAACAGGATTCACCCCTCCACTTT. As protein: CASSDQQDSPLHF.